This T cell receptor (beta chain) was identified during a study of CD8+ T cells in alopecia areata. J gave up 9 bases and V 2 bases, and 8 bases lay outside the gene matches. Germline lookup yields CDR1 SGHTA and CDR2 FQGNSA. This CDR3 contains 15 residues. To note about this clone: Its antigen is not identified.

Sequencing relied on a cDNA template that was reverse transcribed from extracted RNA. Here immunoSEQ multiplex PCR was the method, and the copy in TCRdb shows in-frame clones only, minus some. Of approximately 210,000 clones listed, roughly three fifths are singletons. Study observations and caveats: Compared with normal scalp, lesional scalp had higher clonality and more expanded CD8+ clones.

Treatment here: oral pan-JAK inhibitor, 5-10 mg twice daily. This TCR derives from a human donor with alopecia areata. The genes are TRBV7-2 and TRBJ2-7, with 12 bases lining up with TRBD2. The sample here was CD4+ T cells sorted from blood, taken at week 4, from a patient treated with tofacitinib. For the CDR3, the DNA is TGTGCCAGCAGCTTATCTAGCGGGGGGGGCGCTGGGCAGTACTTC. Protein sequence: CASSLSSGGGAGQYF. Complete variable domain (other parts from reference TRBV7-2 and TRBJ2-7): GAGVSQSPSNKVTEKGKDVELRCDPISGHTALYWYRQSLGQGLEFLIYFQGNSAPDKSGLPSDRFSAERTGGSVSTLTIQRTQQEDSAVYLCASSLSSGGGAGQYFGPGTRLTVT.